This TCR beta chain was found in a study of CD8 T cells in Susac syndrome. Study-level information: There were Susac syndrome patients who were therapy-naive at blood draw, others on corticosteroids, and others on intravenous immunoglobulin alone.

Reverse transcription of about 0.45 to 1 ug RNA was performed with random hexamers. TCRdb ran MiXCR on the immunoSEQ multiplex PCR reads and lists one entry per CDR3 protein. The table shows 240,000 or so distinct CDR3 sequences, with 90% to 97% occurring only once. From blood CD8+ and CD4+ T cells, TCR beta sequences were generated. The germline V gene encodes CDR1 SGHDN and CDR2 FVKESK. With 0 bases removed from V and 4 bases from J, the gap between germline ends came to 6 bases. CDR3 length: 13 residues. This chain connects TRBV14 to TRBJ1-2; D gene ambiguous. This clonotype was sampled from a human donor with Susac syndrome. The sequencing sample was made of CD4+ T cells from PBMCs. Here the CDR3 reads CASSQDQSYGYTF. For the CDR3, the DNA is TGTGCCAGCAGCCAAGACCAGAGCTATGGCTACACCTTC. Combining the CDR3 with reference TRBV14 and TRBJ1-2 gives the whole variable domain EAGVTQFPSHSVIEKGQTVTLRCDPISGHDNLYWYRRVMGKEIKFLLHFVKESKQDESGMPNNRFLAERTGGTYSTLKVQPAELEDSGVYFCASSQDQSYGYTFGSGTRLTVV.